This entry lists 11 T cell receptor beta chains sequenced from one sample in a study of OX40 agonist ivuxolimab in advanced cancers. Data came from immunoSEQ multiplex PCR; TCRdb stores just in-frame clones and leaves some out. Here the sample spans 65,000 to 85,000 clones, just over 90% being singletons. Sequenced here: CD4+ or CD8+ T cells sorted from blood, sampled in a trial of the OX40 agonist ivuxolimab. These TCRs come from an adult with an advanced solid tumor such as melanoma, head and neck, liver or kidney cancer.

CDR3 in DNA: TGTGCCTGGAGTGTCGTTAAGGTAGCGGGAGGAATTTCCTACGAGCAGTACTTC. It encodes CAWSVVKVAGGISYEQYF. This chain joins TRBV30 and TRBJ2-5, with 10 positions matching TRBD2. The J call may be faulty, since TRBJ2-7 better matches the DNA end. CDR3 length: 18 residues. CDR1 is GTSNPN and CDR2 is SVGIG in the germline V gene (reference sequence).

The chain links TRBV28 to TRBJ2-3, with 14 bases aligning to TRBD2. With 6 bases clipped from V and 3 bases from J, the junction kept 11 bases outside the gene matches. This CDR3 has 18 residues. Germline V gene lookup returns CDR1 MDHEN and CDR2 SYDVKM. CDR3 coding DNA: TGTGCCAGCAGGCCTTACTCCGGGACTAGCGGGAGAACAGATACGCAGTATTTT. This encodes CASRPYSGTSGRTDTQYF.

This chain uses TRBV21-1 with TRBJ2-7. TRBV21-1 is annotated as a pseudogene. CDR3 length: 15 amino acids. The CDR3 DNA follows: TGTGCCAGCAGCAATAGGCCCGGAAAAGGCTACGAGCAGTACTTC. Encoded protein: CASSNRPGKGYEQYF.

The chain combines TRBV4-3 with TRBJ2-1; 7 bases are a match to TRBD2. This CDR3 is 18 amino acids long. CDR1 and CDR2 from the germline V gene are LGHNA and YSLEER. V trimming: 3 bases; J trimming: 2 bases; junction bases outside the gene matches: 13. The CDR3 here is CASSQGGPAGSPYNEQFF. The CDR3 DNA follows: TGCGCCAGCAGCCAGGGGGGACCAGCGGGATCCCCCTACAATGAGCAGTTCTTC.

Here the CDR3 reads CASKPAGGLETQYF. For the CDR3, the DNA is TGTGCCAGCAAGCCAGCGGGAGGCTTAGAGACCCAGTACTTC. The rearrangement joins TRBV6-5 to TRBJ2-5; TRBD2 agrees at 9 bases. The V and J ends lost 7 bases and 4 bases, in that order; junction bases with no gene match: 7. The V gene's germline CDR1 is MNHEY and CDR2 SVGAGI. The CDR3 is made up of 14 amino acids.

The CDR3: CASSLVPYEQYF. CDR3 DNA sequence: TGCGCCAGCAGCTTGGTCCCCTACGAGCAGTACTTC. V gene TRBV5-1 combines with J gene TRBJ2-7, with D hard to call. Germline lookup yields CDR1 SGHRS and CDR2 YFSETQ. The CDR3 runs 12 residues. The germline V and J ends were trimmed by 0 bases and 2 bases, with 3 bases remaining between them. The full variable domain, with the rest looked up from reference TRBV5-1 and TRBJ2-7, is KAGVTQTPRYLIKTRGQQVTLSCSPISGHRSVSWYQQTPGQGLQFLFEYFSETQRNKGNFPGRFSGRQFSNSRSEMNVSTLELGDSALYLCASSLVPYEQYFGPGTRLTVT.

The CDR3 spells CASTVGGSGDTQYF. CDR3 bases: TGTGCCAGCACTGTGGGAGGGAGTGGGGATACGCAGTATTTT. The rearrangement links TRBV9 to TRBJ2-3; TRBD2 agrees at 7 bases. CDR3 length: 14 residues. CDR1 SGDLS and CDR2 YYNGEE come from the germline V gene. V was clipped by 6 bases and J by 6 bases; unmatched bases: 10. Filled out from reference TRBV9 and TRBJ2-3, the complete variable domain reads DSGVTQTPKHLITATGQRVTLRCSPRSGDLSVYWYQQSLDQGLQFLIQYYNGEERAKGNILERFSAQQFPDLHSELNLSSLELGDSALYFCASTVGGSGDTQYFGPGTRLTVL.

The chain combines TRBV15 with TRBJ2-7, with D possibly being TRBD1 or TRBD2 (5 bases each). This CDR3 has 15 residues. Germline assignment: CDR1 LNHNV and CDR2 YYDKDF (reference sequence). The V gene lost 1 base and the J gene lost 2 bases, with 12 bases spanning the gap. The DNA of the CDR3 is TGTGCCACCAGCAGAGCAGGGACCTCCACCTACGAGCAGTACTTC. Translated: CATSRAGTSTYEQYF. Full variable domain (outside the CDR3, taken from reference TRBV15 and TRBJ2-7): DAMVIQNPRYQVTQFGKPVTLSCSQTLNHNVMYWYQQKSSQAPKLLFHYYDKDFNNEADTPDNFQSRRPNTSFCFLDIRSPGLGDTAMYLCATSRAGTSTYEQYFGPGTRLTVT.

The CDR3 region is CASSQDGRGHEKLFF. CDR3 sequence (DNA): TGCGCCAGCAGCCAAGATGGCAGGGGGCATGAAAAACTGTTTTTT. V is TRBV4-3 and J is TRBJ1-4; TRBD1 matches at 8 bases. Trimming removed 0 bases from V and 6 bases from J; junction bases left unmatched: 3. This CDR3 is built from 15 residues. Germline V gene data show CDR1 as LGHNA and CDR2 as YSLEER.

This rearrangement joins TRBV6-4 to TRBJ2-1; tentative D call: TRBD2 (5 bases). Germline lookup yields CDR1 MRHNA and CDR2 SNTAGT. Trimming shortened V by 0 bases and J by 3 bases, and 12 bases separated the two germline ends. The CDR3 spans 16 residues. CDR3 in amino acids: CASSDSRRGDYNEQFF. The CDR3 region has the DNA TGTGCCAGCAGTGACTCGAGACGGGGAGACTACAATGAGCAGTTCTTC.

V is TRBV27 and J is TRBJ2-2, with no clear D. This CDR3 region has 15 residues. Trimming pared 3 bases from V and 7 bases from J, leaving 15 bases between. CDR1 is MNHEY and CDR2 is SMNVEV in the germline V gene (reference sequence). As DNA, the CDR3 is TGTGCCAGCAGTTTTCGAAACTACCCCGGCGGGGAGCTGTTTTTT. This codes for CASSFRNYPGGELFF.